This TCR beta chain was captured in a study of OX40 agonist ivuxolimab in advanced cancers. Study-wide background: Cohort: 82.7% men, mean age around 61, aged about 20 to 79.

Libraries were prepared by immunoSEQ multiplex PCR; TCRdb keeps only in-frame clonotypes and omits some of them. The data show over 25,000 clones, with roughly 87% seen just once and 45% to 60% held by the top ten. The sampling schedule covered blood at baseline, cycle 4 day 1, and cycle 7 day 1. This clone was seen more than once but under ten times. The antigen remains unidentified. Notes on the study in general: The average count of expanded clones was higher among CD8+ T cells than among CD4+.

The sequence came from an adult with an advanced solid tumor such as melanoma, head and neck, liver or kidney cancer. Sequences were derived from CD4+ or CD8+ T cells sorted from blood, sampled in a trial of the OX40 agonist ivuxolimab.

The CDR3 sequence: CASSIGGRVGDEQYF. The CDR3 nucleotides read TGCGCCAGCAGCATCGGGGGGAGGGTAGGAGACGAGCAGTACTTC. This chain connects TRBV4-1 to TRBJ2-7, with 7 bases fitting TRBD2. Germline V gene data show CDR1 as MGHRA and CDR2 as YSYEKL. CDR3 size: 15 residues. The J segment lost 5 bases and the V segment lost 5 bases, leaving 12 bases of the junction unmatched.